What follows is one TCR beta chain and its context. Antigen unknown. The TCR beta library used iRepertoire HTBI primers with Arm-PCR amplification of CDR3. TCRdb used MiXCR to reprocess the multiplex PCR reads, holding one entry per CDR3 protein. The profile covers approximately 400,000 distinct CDR3 sequences, with around a quarter appearing a single time and approximately 25% taken by the ten largest. The sample is drawn from a study of regulatory T cells in long-lasting Graves disease. Overall study findings and caveats: No thyroid tissue was studied; the work used peripheral blood only. Favoring TRBV28, TRBJ1-2 and TRBJ2-5 was a feature seen in persistent disease.

Regarding time point: persistent/refractory GD, antithyroid drugs over 5 years with positive TRAb. Generation of the TCR library employed RNA extracted from PBMCs. The authors diagnosed Graves' disease using American Thyroid Association guidelines. V was clipped by 3 bases and J by 8 bases; unmatched bases: 2. The CDR3 is made up of 15 amino acids. Germline CDR1 is SGHRS and CDR2 is YFSETQ. The V gene is TRBV5-1, the J gene TRBJ2-1; 16 bases agree with TRBD2. The receptor's source is a female donor with Graves disease. Sample: peripheral blood mononuclear cells (PBMCs), taken when the disease was refractory, from a patient treated with antithyroid drugs. The CDR3 nucleotides read TGCGCCAGCAGCTCGGGACTAGCGGGAGGGGATGAGCAGTTCTTC. Residues: CASSSGLAGGDEQFF.